The 14 T cell receptor beta chains below were found in one sample sequenced in a study of T cell responses to AZD1222 COVID-19 vaccine. The assay was immunoSEQ multiplex PCR, and TCRdb's table has in-frame clones only and misses some. The table records 160,000 or so clones, around 86% of them present only once. Specimen: peripheral blood, collected 28 days after the second AZD1222 dose. These receptors all stem from an adult who received the AZD1222 COVID-19 vaccine.

The rearrangement links TRBV9 to TRBJ2-5; D is unresolved. Germline lookup yields CDR1 SGDLS and CDR2 YYNGEE. The CDR3 contains 13 residues. Trimming removed 4 bases at V and 2 bases at J, with 9 bases between. The CDR3 reads CASSSHKQETQYF. The CDR3 DNA reads as TGTGCCAGCAGCTCACACAAGCAAGAGACCCAGTACTTC.

The chain uses TRBV6-2 or TRBV6-3 and TRBJ1-5, with TRBD1 identical over 8 bases. J gave up 6 bases and V 5 bases, and 6 bases lay outside the gene matches. Germline V gives CDR1 MNHEY, CDR2 SVGEGT. CDR3 length equals 14 residues. The CDR3: CASSPRTGSQPQHF. In nucleotides, the CDR3 is TGTGCCAGCAGTCCCAGGACAGGGAGTCAGCCCCAGCATTTT.

The V gene is TRBV7-9, the J gene TRBJ1-1; TRBD1 matches 7 bases. CDR1 is SEHNR and CDR2 is FQNEAQ in the germline V gene (reference sequence). The V gene end was trimmed by 5 bases and the J gene end by 2 bases; junction bases not matched to a gene: 17. The CDR3 runs to 18 residues. The CDR3 here is CASSKSPRAGGINTEAFF. CDR3 coding DNA: TGTGCCAGCAGCAAATCCCCGAGGGCAGGGGGGATTAACACTGAAGCTTTCTTT.

This chain links TRBV18 with TRBJ1-5; maybe TRBD1 (5 bases). The germline V and J ends were trimmed by 2 bases and 4 bases, with 12 bases remaining between them. This CDR3 is 15 amino acids long. From germline, CDR1 is KGHSH and CDR2 LQKENI. The CDR3 bases are TGTGCCAGCTCACCATCGGGGGACGCGAATCAGCCCCAGCATTTT. As protein: CASSPSGDANQPQHF. Full variable domain (rest looked up from reference TRBV18 and TRBJ1-5): NAGVMQNPRHLVRRRGQEARLRCSPMKGHSHVYWYRQLPEEGLKFMVYLQKENIIDESGMPKERFSAEFPKEGPSILRIQQVVRGDSAAYFCASSPSGDANQPQHFGDGTRLSIL.

This chain links TRBV21-1 with TRBJ2-2; the table's D call of TRBD1 was not tested on the DNA. TRBV21-1 is a listed pseudogene. The CDR3 covers 18 residues. CDR3 in amino acids: CASSKRTPGDPNTGELFF. Written as DNA, the CDR3 is TGTGCCAGCAGCAAAAGAACCCCAGGGGACCCGAACACCGGGGAGCTGTTTTTT.

The V and J genes are TRBV15 and TRBJ1-1, with 9 positions matching TRBD1. Germline V lookup: CDR1 LNHNV, CDR2 YYDKDF (reference sequence). V gave up 6 bases and J gave up 3 bases; unmatched junction bases: 5. This CDR3 comprises 14 residues. For the CDR3, the DNA is TGTGCCACCAGAACCGACAGGGGGGACACTGAAGCTTTCTTT. This codes for CATRTDRGDTEAFF.

The chain joins TRBV5-4 to TRBJ2-1, with 11 nucleotides matching TRBD2. The trim removed 9 bases at V and 6 bases at J, leaving 14 bases unmatched. In germline, CDR1 is SGHNT, CDR2 YYREEE (reference sequence). CDR3 size: 16 residues. The CDR3 coding sequence is TGTGCCACCTCGATAGCGGGAGGGCCCAAGTTCAATGAGCAGTTCTTC. Translation gives CATSIAGGPKFNEQFF.

The rearrangement uses TRBV7-3 and TRBJ2-1; weak D call: TRBD2 (6 bases). This CDR3 spans 15 amino acids. In germline, CDR1 is SGHTA, CDR2 FQGTGA. V was cut by 5 bases and J by 0 bases, with 11 bases left in between. The CDR3 sequence is CASSTSPSSYNEQFF. The CDR3 coding sequence is TGTGCCAGCAGCACTAGCCCTAGCTCCTACAATGAGCAGTTCTTC. The variable domain in full, completed from reference TRBV7-3 and TRBJ2-1, reads GAGVSQTPSNKVTEKGKYVELRCDPISGHTALYWYRQSLGQGPEFLIYFQGTGAADDSGLPNDRFFAVRPEGSVSTLKIQRTERGDSAVYLCASSTSPSSYNEQFFGPGTRLTVL.

The chain uses TRBV7-2 and TRBJ1-3; 8 bases line up with TRBD1. The CDR3 totals 15 residues. The V gene end was trimmed by 5 bases and the J gene end by 4 bases; junction bases not matched to a gene: 7. Germline CDR1 SGHTA, CDR2 FQGNSA. The CDR3, as DNA: TGTGCCAGCAGCGGGATGACAGGGGCCGGAAACACCATATATTTT. As protein: CASSGMTGAGNTIYF. The full variable domain, completed using reference TRBV7-2 and TRBJ1-3, is GAGVSQSPSNKVTEKGKDVELRCDPISGHTALYWYRQSLGQGLEFLIYFQGNSAPDKSGLPSDRFSAERTGGSVSTLTIQRTQQEDSAVYLCASSGMTGAGNTIYFGEGSWLTVV.

The rearrangement links TRBV7-8 to TRBJ1-1, with 9 bases matching TRBD1. The V segment lost 1 base and the J segment 0 bases; nucleotides outside the gene matches: 12. CDR1 and CDR2 from the germline V gene are SGHVS and FQNEAQ. The length of the CDR3 is 19 residues. CDR3 in DNA: TGTGCCAGCAGCTTAGGGACCGTGGGACAGGGTACCATGAACACTGAAGCTTTCTTT. Encoded protein: CASSLGTVGQGTMNTEAFF.

V gene TRBV5-8 combines with J gene TRBJ2-3; D call uncertain. Between the trimmed V and J ends, which lost 2 bases and 0 bases, there was a span of 10 bases. Germline lookup yields CDR1 SGHTS and CDR2 YDEGEE. The CDR3 has 15 amino acids. CDR3 in DNA: TGTGCCAGCAGCTTAGGAGCGACTAGCACAGATACGCAGTATTTT. Translation: CASSLGATSTDTQYF.

V usage is TRBV19 and J usage is TRBJ2-1; tentative D call: TRBD2 (5 bases). Trimming took 8 bases from V and 7 from J, leaving 18 bases between them. The CDR3 is 14 amino acids. The germline V gene encodes CDR1 LNHDA and CDR2 SQIVND (reference sequence). The DNA for the CDR3 is TGTGCCAGTGGAAGCCTAGGAGGAGGAAATGAGCAGTTCTTC. Its translation is CASGSLGGGNEQFF.

The chain recombines TRBV19 with TRBJ1-5, with 7 bases identical to TRBD1. With 6 bases clipped from V and 0 bases from J, the junction kept 5 bases outside the gene matches. The germline V gene has CDR1 LNHDA and CDR2 SQIVND (reference sequence). The CDR3 sequence is 15 residues long. The CDR3 reads CASRSTGDSNQPQHF. CDR3 bases: TGTGCCAGTAGGAGTACAGGGGATAGCAATCAGCCCCAGCATTTT.

The chain employs TRBV4-2 and TRBJ2-1; TRBD1 aligns across 12 bases. The germline CDR1 and CDR2 sequences are LGHNA and YNFKEQ. The CDR3 spans 15 residues. The V and J ends lost 4 bases and 9 bases, in that order; junction bases with no gene match: 7. For the CDR3, the DNA is TGTGCCAGCAGCCCATCGGGACAGGGGGCGGTTGAGCAGTTCTTC. The encoded protein is CASSPSGQGAVEQFF.